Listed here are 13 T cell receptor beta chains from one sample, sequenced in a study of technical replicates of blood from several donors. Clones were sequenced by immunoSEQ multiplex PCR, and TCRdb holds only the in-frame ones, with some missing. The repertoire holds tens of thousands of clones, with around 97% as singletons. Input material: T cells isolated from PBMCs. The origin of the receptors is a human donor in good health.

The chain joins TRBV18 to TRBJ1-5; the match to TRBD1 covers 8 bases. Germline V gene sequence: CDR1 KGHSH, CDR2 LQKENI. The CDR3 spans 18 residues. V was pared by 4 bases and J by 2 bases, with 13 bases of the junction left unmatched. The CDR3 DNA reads TGTGCCAGCTCACTCGGGGCAGGGGGCTCGGTTGGCAATCAGCCCCAGCATTTT. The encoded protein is CASSLGAGGSVGNQPQHF.

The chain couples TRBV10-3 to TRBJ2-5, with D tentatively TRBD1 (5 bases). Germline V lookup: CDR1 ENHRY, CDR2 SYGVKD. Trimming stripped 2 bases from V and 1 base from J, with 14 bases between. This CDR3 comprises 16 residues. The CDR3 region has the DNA TGTGCCATCAGTGAGCAGGGCAGGGTGCCCCAAGAGACCCAGTACTTC. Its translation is CAISEQGRVPQETQYF.

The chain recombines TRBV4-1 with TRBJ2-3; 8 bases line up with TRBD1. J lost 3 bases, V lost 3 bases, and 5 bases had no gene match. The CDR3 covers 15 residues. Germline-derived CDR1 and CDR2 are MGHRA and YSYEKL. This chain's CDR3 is CASSHLDRGTDTQYF. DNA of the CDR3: TGCGCCAGCAGCCACCTCGACAGGGGTACAGATACGCAGTATTTT.

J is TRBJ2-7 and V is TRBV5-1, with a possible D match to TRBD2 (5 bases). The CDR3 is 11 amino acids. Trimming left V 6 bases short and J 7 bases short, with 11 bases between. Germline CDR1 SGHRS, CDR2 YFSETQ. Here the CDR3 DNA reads TGCGCCAGCACCTCGGGGATTGAGCAGTACTTC. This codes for CASTSGIEQYF.

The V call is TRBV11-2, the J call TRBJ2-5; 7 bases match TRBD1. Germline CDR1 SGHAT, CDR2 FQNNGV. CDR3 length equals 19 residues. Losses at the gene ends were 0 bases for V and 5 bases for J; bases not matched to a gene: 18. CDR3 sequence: CASSLDRFGLQGEGETQYF. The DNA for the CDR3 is TGTGCCAGCAGCTTAGATCGGTTTGGTCTCCAGGGGGAAGGGGAGACCCAGTACTTC. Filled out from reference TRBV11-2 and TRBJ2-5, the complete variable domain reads EAGVAQSPRYKIIEKRQSVAFWCNPISGHATLYWYQQILGQGPKLLIQFQNNGVVDDSQLPKDRFSAERLKGVDSTLKIQPAKLEDSAVYLCASSLDRFGLQGEGETQYFGPGTRLLVL.

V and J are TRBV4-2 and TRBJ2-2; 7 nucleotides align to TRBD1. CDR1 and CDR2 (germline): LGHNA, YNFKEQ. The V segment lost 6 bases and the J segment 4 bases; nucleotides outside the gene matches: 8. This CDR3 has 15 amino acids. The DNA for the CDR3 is TGTGCCAGCAGTCCAGACAGGGCGGGCACCGGGGAGCTGTTTTTT. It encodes CASSPDRAGTGELFF.

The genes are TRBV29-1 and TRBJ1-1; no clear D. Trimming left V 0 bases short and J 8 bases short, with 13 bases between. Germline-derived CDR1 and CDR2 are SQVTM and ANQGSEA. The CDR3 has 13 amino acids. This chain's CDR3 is CSVEDLPTREAFF. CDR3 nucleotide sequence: TGCAGCGTTGAAGATCTCCCGACAAGGGAAGCTTTCTTT.

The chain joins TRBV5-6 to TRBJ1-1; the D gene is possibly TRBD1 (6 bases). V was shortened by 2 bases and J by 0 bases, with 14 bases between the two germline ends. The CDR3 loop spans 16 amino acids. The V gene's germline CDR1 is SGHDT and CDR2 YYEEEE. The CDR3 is CASSFLTGHMNTEAFF. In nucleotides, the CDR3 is TGTGCCAGCAGCTTTTTGACAGGTCACATGAACACTGAAGCTTTCTTT.

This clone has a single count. The CDR3 loop reads CASSYRLRDSGYTF. The CDR3 nucleotides are TGTGCCAGCAGTTACCGACTCCGGGACTCTGGCTACACCTTC. The chain couples TRBV6-5 to TRBJ1-2; D is possibly TRBD1 (5 bases). CDR3 length: 14 residues. Per the germline V gene, CDR1 is MNHEY and CDR2 is SVGAGI. V was trimmed by 2 bases and J by 7 bases, leaving 14 bases between them.

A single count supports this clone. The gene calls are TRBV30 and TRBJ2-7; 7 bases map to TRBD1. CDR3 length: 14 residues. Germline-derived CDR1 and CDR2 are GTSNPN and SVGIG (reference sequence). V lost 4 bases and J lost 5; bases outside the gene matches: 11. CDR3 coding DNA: TGTGCCTGGATGGTCGACAGGGATAAGGACGAGCAGTACTTC. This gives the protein CAWMVDRDKDEQYF.

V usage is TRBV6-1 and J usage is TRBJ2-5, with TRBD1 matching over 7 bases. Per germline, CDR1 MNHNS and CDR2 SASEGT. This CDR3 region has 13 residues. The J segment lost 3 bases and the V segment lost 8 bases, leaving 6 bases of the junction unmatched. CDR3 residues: CASQGQRKETQYF. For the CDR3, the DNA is TGTGCCAGCCAGGGACAGCGTAAAGAGACCCAGTACTTC.

In nucleotides, the CDR3 is TGTGCCAGCCTCGGGACAAGGCTACGCAATGAGCAGTTCTTC. Protein sequence: CASLGTRLRNEQFF. The V and J genes are TRBV6-1 and TRBJ2-1, with D possibly being TRBD1 (6 bases). There are 14 residues in the CDR3. Germline CDR1 MNHNS, CDR2 SASEGT. V was clipped by 8 bases and J by 6 bases, with 17 bases between them.

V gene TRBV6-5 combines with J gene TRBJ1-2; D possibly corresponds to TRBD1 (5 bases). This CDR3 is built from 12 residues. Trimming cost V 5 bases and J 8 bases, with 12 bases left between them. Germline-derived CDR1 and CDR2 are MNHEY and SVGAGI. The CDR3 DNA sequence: TGTGCCAGCAGTCAGGGTAGACAGGGCTACACCTTC. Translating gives CASSQGRQGYTF.